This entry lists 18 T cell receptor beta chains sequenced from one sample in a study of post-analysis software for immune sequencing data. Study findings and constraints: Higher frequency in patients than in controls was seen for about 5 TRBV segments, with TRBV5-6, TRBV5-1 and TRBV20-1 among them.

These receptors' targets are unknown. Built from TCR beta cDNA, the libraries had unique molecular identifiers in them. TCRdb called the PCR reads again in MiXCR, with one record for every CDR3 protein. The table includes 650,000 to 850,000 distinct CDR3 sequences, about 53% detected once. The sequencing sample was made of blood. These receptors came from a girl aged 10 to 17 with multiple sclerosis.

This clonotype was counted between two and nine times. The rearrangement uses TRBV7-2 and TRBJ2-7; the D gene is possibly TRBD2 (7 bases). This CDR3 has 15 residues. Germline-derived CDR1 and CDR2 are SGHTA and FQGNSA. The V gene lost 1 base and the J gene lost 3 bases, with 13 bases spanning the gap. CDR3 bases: TGTGCCAGCAGCTTAGTGGCGGGGGCTCTCTACGAGCAGTACTTC. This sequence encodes CASSLVAGALYEQYF.

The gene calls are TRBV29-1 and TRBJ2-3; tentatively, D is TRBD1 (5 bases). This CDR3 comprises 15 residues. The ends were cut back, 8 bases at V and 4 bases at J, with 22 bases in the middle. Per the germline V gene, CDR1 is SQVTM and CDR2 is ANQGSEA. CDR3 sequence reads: CSTDDRSRVADTQYF. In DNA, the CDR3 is TGCAGCACCGACGATCGAAGCAGGGTAGCAGATACGCAGTATTTT.

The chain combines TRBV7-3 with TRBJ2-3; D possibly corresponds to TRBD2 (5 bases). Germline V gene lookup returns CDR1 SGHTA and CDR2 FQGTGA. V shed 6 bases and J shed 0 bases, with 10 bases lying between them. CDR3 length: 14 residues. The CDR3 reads CASRNSGSTDTQYF. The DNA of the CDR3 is TGTGCCAGCAGGAACAGCGGAAGCACAGATACGCAGTATTTT. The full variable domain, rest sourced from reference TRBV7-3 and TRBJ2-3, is GAGVSQTPSNKVTEKGKYVELRCDPISGHTALYWYRQSLGQGPEFLIYFQGTGAADDSGLPNDRFFAVRPEGSVSTLKIQRTERGDSAVYLCASRNSGSTDTQYFGPGTRLTVL.

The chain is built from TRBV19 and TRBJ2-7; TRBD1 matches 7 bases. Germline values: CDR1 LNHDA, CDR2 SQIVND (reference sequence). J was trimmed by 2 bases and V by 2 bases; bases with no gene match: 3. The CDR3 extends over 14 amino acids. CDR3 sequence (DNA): TGTGCCAGTAGTATAAAACAGGGGACCTACGAGCAGTACTTC. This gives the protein CASSIKQGTYEQYF. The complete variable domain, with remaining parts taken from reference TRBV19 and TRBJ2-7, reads DGGITQSPKYLFRKEGQNVTLSCEQNLNHDAMYWYRQDPGQGLRLIYYSQIVNDFQKGDIAEGYSVSREKKESFPLTVTSAQKNPTAFYLCASSIKQGTYEQYFGPGTRLTVT.

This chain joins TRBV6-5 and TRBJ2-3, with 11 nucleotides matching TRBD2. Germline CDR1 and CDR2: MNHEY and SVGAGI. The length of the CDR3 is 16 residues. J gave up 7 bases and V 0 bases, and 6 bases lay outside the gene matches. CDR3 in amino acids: CASSYSGTSGTYTQYF. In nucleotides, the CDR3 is TGTGCCAGCAGTTACTCTGGGACTAGCGGTACCTATACGCAGTATTTT.

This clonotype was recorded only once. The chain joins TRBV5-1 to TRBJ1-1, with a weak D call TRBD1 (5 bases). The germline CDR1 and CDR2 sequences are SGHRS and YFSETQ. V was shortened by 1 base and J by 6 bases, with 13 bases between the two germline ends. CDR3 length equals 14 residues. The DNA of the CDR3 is TGCGCCAGCAGCTTGCAGGGTCAGGGAGCTGAAGCTTTCTTT. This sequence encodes CASSLQGQGAEAFF.

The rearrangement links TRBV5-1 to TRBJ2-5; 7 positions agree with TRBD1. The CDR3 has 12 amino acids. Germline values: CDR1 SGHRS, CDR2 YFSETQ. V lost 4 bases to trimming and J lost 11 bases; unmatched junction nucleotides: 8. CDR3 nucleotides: TGCGCCAGCAGCCCCGACAGGGAAGAGCAGTACTTC. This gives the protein CASSPDREEQYF.

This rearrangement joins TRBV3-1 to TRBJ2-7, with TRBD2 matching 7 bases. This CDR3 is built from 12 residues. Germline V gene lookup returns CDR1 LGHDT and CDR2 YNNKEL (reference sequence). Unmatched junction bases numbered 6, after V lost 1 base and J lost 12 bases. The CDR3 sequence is CASSQVGAGRYF. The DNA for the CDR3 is TGTGCCAGCAGCCAAGTCGGAGCGGGACGGTACTTC.

Here the CDR3 reads CASSLLGTAYEQYF. The CDR3 nucleotides read TGTGCCAGCAGCTTATTAGGCACTGCCTACGAGCAGTACTTC. V and J are TRBV11-2 and TRBJ2-7; D call uncertain. The germline CDR1 and CDR2 sequences are SGHAT and FQNNGV. V was cut by 2 bases and J by 2 bases, with 10 bases left in between. There are 14 residues in the CDR3.

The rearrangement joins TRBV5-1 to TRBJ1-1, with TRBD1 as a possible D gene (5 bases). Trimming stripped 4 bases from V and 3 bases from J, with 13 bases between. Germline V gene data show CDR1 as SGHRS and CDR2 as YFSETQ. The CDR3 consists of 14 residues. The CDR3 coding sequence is TGCGCCAGCAGCCATGGGAGACAGCACACTGAAGCTTTCTTT. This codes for CASSHGRQHTEAFF.

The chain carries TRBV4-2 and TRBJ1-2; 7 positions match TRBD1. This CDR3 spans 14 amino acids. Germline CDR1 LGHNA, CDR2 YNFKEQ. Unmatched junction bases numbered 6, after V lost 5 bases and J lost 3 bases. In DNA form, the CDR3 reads TGTGCCAGCAGCGCTACGGGACAGCACTATGGCTACACCTTC. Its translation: CASSATGQHYGYTF.

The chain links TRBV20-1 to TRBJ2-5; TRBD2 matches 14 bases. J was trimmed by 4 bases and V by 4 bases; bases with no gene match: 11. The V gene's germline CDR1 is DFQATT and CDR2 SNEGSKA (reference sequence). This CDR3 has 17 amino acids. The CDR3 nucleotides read TGCAGTGCTATATTCCCGGGACTAGCGGGAGTTAGAGAGACCCAGTACTTC. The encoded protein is CSAIFPGLAGVRETQYF.

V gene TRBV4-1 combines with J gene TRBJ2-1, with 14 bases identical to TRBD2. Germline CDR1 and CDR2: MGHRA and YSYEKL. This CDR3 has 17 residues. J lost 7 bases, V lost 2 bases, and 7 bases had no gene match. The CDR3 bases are TGCGCCAGCAGCCAACTTAGTGGGACTAGCGGGAGTAATGAGCAGTTCTTC. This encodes CASSQLSGTSGSNEQFF.

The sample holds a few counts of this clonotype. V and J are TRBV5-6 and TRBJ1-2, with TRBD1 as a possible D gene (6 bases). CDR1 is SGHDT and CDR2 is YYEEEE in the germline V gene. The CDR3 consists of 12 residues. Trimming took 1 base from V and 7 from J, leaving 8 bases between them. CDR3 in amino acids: CASSLIGGGYTF. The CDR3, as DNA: TGTGCCAGCAGCTTGATAGGGGGTGGCTACACCTTC.

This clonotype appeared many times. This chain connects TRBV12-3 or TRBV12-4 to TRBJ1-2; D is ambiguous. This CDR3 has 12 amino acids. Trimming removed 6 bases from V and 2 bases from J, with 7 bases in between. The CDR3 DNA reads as TGTGCCAGCAGCCCCGGGAACTATGGCTACACCTTC. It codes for CASSPGNYGYTF.

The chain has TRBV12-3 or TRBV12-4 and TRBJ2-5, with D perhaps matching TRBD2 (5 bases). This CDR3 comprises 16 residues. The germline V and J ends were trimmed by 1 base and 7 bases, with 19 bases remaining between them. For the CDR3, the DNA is TGTGCCAGCAGTTTAGGAACACCTCAGGCCAGCGGGACCCAGTACTTC. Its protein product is CASSLGTPQASGTQYF.

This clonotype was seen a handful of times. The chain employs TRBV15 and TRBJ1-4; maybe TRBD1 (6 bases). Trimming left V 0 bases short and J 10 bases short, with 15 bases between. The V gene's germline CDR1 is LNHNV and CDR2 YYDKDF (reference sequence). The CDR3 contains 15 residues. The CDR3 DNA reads TGTGCCACCAGCAGAGAGGGGACACTTGGTGGAAAACTGTTTTTT. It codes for CATSREGTLGGKLFF.

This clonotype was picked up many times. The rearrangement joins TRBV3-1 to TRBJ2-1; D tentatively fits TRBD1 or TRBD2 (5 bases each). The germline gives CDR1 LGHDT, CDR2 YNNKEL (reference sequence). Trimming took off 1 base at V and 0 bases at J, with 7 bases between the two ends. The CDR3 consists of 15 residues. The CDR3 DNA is TGTGCCAGCAGCCAAGGGGGGAGCTCCTACAATGAGCAGTTCTTC. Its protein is CASSQGGSSYNEQFF.